This entry describes one T cell receptor beta chain. The assay was immunoSEQ multiplex PCR, and TCRdb's table has in-frame clones only and misses some. The sample includes about 64,000 clones, 75% to 85% seen only once; the top ten take approximately 12%. The sample is drawn from a study of blood T cell repertoires in COVID-19. The CDR3 is 13 residues long. V was pared by 3 bases and J by 5 bases, with 10 bases between. Looked up from germline, CDR1 is SGHVS and CDR2 is FQNEAQ. This chain connects TRBV7-8 to TRBJ2-5; tentative D call: TRBD2 (5 bases). This receptor was obtained from a human donor in a cohort sampled during active COVID-19. Sequenced: peripheral blood. In nucleotides, the CDR3 is TGTGCCAGCAGCTTTCCCGGGGAGGAGACCCAGTACTTC. Its translation is CASSFPGEETQYF.